The sequence of this T cell receptor beta chain was determined in a study of blood T cell repertoires in COVID-19. Authors' data handling: For nucleated cells, counts were estimated from reference gene primer amplification. The assay was immunoSEQ multiplex PCR, and TCRdb's table has in-frame clones only and misses some. The V and J calls and clone size are taken from that table; D and trimming were inferred from the DNA. Among hundreds of thousands of clones listed, 80% to 90% were seen once. This CDR3 region has 15 residues. V lost 1 base and J lost 5, with 9 bases in between. Germline values: CDR1 SEHNR, CDR2 FQNEAQ (reference sequence).

J is TRBJ1-6 and V is TRBV7-9; D is undetermined. Sequencing was performed on peripheral blood. The TCR comes from a woman aged 50 to 60 with COVID-19, enrolled during active disease. In nucleotides, the CDR3 is TGTGCCAGCAGCTTAGACGGGAGAAATAATTCACCCCTCCACTTT. Translating gives CASSLDGRNNSPLHF. Full variable domain (remainder filled in from reference TRBV7-9 and TRBJ1-6): DTGVSQNPRHKITKRGQNVTFRCDPISEHNRLYWYRQTLGQGPEFLTYFQNEAQLEKSRLLSDRFSAERPKGSFSTLEIQRTEQGDSAMYLCASSLDGRNNSPLHFGNGTRLTVT.